This TCR beta chain was found in a study of molecular identifiers for immune sequencing clone quantification. Study-level findings and limits: In naive cells, clones above 20 RNA copies held under 1% of molecules, whereas in effector cells they held over 99%. Jurkat TCR RNA spiked in from one cell (amid some 1.1 million naive cells) was reportedly detectable.

Germline CDR1 KGHDR, CDR2 SFDVKD. V lost 4 bases, J lost 9 bases, and 9 bases lay in between. The CDR3 is 12 residues long. This clonotype was counted ten times or more. The target antigen is unknown. Previously published methods and listed TCR primers were used for the bulk TCR libraries. TCRdb independently ran MiXCR on the PCR reads; one entry per CDR3 protein. This sample has some 650,000 distinct CDR3 sequences, with 20% found just once. V is TRBV24-1 and J is TRBJ2-1, with a weak D call TRBD1 (5 bases). This sequence originates from a human donor in good health. Some libraries in this study had Jurkat cell RNA spiked in. The sequenced material came from naive CD8+ T cells from blood, with Jurkat cell RNA spiked in. Subset meaning: FACS-sorted CD8+CD4-CCR7+CD45RA+ naive T cells. CDR3 protein: CATSDQGTEQFF. In nucleotides, the CDR3 is TGTGCCACCAGTGACCAGGGAACTGAGCAGTTCTTC.